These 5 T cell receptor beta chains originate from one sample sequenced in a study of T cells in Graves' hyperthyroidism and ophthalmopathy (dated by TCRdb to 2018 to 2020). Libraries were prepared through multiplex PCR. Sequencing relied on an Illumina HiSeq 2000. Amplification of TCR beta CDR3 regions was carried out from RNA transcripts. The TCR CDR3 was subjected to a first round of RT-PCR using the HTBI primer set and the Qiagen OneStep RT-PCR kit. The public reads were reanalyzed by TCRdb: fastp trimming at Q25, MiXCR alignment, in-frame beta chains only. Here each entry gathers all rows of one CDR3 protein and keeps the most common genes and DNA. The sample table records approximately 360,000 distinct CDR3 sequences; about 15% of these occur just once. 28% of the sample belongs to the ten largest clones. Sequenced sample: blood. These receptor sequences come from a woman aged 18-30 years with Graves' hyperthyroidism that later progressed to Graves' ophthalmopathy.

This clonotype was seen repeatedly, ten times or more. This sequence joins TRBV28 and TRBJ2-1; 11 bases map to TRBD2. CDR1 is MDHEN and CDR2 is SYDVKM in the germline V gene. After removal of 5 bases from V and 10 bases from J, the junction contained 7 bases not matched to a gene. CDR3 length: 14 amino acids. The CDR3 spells CASSIGTSGQEQFF. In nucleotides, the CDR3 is TGTGCCAGCAGTATAGGGACTAGCGGACAAGAGCAGTTCTTC.

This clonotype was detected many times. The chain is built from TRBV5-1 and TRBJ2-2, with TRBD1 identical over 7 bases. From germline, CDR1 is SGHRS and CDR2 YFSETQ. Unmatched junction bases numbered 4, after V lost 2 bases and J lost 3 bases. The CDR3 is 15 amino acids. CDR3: CASSLDRVDTGELFF. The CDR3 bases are TGCGCCAGCAGCTTAGACAGGGTAGACACCGGGGAGCTGTTTTTT.

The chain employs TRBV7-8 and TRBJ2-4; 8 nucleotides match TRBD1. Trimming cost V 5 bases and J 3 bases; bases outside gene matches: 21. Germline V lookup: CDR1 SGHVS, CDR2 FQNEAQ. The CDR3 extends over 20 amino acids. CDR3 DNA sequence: TGTGCCAGCAGCCTAACCGGCCGGGACAGGACCCCGGGCGACAAAAACATTCAGTACTTC. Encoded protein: CASSLTGRDRTPGDKNIQYF.

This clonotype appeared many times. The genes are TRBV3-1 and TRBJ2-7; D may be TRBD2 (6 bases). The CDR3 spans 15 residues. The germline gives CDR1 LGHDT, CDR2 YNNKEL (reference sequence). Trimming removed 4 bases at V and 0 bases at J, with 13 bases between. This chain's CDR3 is CASSPDSGASYEQYF. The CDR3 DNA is TGTGCCAGCAGCCCAGATAGCGGAGCCTCCTACGAGCAGTACTTC.

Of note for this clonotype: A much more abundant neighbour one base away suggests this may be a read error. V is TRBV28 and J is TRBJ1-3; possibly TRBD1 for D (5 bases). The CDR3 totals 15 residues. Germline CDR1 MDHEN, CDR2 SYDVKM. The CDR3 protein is CASQSRGLSGNTVYF. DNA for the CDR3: TGTGCCAGCCAATCGAGGGGACTCTCTGGAAACACCGTATATTTT. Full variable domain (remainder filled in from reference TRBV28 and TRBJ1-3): DVKVTQSSRYLVKRTGEKVFLECVQDMDHENMFWYRQDPGLGLRLIYFSYDVKMKEKGDIPEGYSVSREKKERFSLILESASTNQTSMYLCASQSRGLSGNTVYFGEGSWLTVV.